This T cell receptor beta chain was documented in a study of vaccination and CD4 T cells after COVID-19. The germline gives CDR1 SGHNT, CDR2 YENEEA. Trimming removed 6 bases from V and 0 bases from J, with 9 bases in between. The CDR3 consists of 15 residues. This clonotype has a handful of counts. As yet, its antigen is unknown. Time point denoted: late sampling 161 to 241 days after vaccination in a few convalescent patients. The treatment here: roughly ten-day PBMC culture with coronavirus spike peptide pools or control peptides (ViraFEST assay). Sequence data for DNA of cultured CD4+ T cells were generated by the Oncomine TCR Beta short-read assay. Using its own MiXCR run on the PCR reads, TCRdb lists one record per CDR3 protein. This table has tens of thousands of distinct CDR3 sequences, over 25% appearing once.

The receptor's source is a human donor who had recovered from COVID-19. The genes are TRBV11-3 and TRBJ2-6; TRBD1 is a possible D gene (5 bases). The sequences come from CD4+ T cells from blood, cultured in vitro, collected about 7 months after SARS-CoV-2 vaccination. The CDR3 nucleotides are TGTGCCAGCAGTCTAAGGGGCTCTGGGGCCAACGTCCTGACTTTC. As protein: CASSLRGSGANVLTF.